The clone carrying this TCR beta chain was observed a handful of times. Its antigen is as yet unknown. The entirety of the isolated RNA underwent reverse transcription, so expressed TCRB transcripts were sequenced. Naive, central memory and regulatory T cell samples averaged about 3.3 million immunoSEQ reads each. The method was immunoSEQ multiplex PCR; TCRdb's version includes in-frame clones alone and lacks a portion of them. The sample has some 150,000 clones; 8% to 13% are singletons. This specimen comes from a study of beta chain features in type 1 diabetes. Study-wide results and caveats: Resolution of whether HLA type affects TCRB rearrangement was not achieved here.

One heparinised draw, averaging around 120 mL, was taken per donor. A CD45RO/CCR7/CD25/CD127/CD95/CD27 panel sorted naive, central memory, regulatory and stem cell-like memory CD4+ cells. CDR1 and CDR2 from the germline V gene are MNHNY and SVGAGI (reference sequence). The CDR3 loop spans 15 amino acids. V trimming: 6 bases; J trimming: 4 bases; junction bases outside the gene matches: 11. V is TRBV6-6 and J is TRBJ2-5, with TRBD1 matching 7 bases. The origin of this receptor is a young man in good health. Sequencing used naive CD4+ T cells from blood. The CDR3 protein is CASSSQNRGRETQYF. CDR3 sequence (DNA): TGTGCCAGCAGCTCCCAGAACAGGGGTCGAGAGACCCAGTACTTC.